This paragraph covers one TCR beta chain sequence. The CDR3 totals 18 residues. Germline CDR1 reads ENHRY; CDR2 reads SYGVKD. Between the trimmed V and J ends, which lost 3 bases and 2 bases, there was a span of 21 bases. Under the authors' procedure: Using reference gene primer amplification, nucleated cell counts were estimated. The repertoire was sequenced with immunoSEQ multiplex PCR; TCRdb's copy has only in-frame clones and lacks some. The V and J calls and clone size are taken from that table; D and trimming were inferred from the DNA. The table lists 40,000 to 60,000 clones, 70% to 90% of them singletons. The source of the sample is a study of blood T cell repertoires in COVID-19. Looking at the study overall: Samples representing acute and convalescent COVID-19 were sourced from the United States, Italy and Spain.

Specimen: peripheral blood. The receptor was derived from a man aged 35 to 55 with active COVID-19. This chain joins TRBV10-3 and TRBJ2-3; D is possibly TRBD1 (5 bases). CDR3 nucleotide sequence: TGTGCCATCAGTGATTGGATTGTGGGGCCGACCTCCACAGATACGCAGTATTTT. Amino acid sequence: CAISDWIVGPTSTDTQYF.